This entry lists 8 T cell receptor beta chains sequenced from one sample in a study of blood T cell repertoires in COVID-19. TCRdb's copy holds only in-frame clones and misses some; the assay was immunoSEQ multiplex PCR. This sample has 200,000 to 250,000 clones; 82% occur once, and the top ten carry more than 3%. Sequenced: PBMCs or T cells enriched from blood (not recorded which). These receptors originate from a woman aged 55-69 years who had recovered from COVID-19.

CDR3 nucleotide sequence: TGTGCCAGCAGCTTTGGGCCTAGCGGGAGTTCGGATACGCAGTATTTT. Encoded protein: CASSFGPSGSSDTQYF. The chain has TRBV7-2 and TRBJ2-3; 10 nucleotides match TRBD2. This CDR3 region has 16 residues. Per the germline V gene, CDR1 is SGHTA and CDR2 is FQGNSA. V gave up 3 bases and J gave up 6 bases; unmatched junction bases: 9.

In its sample, this clone was seen once. The chain employs TRBV6-6 and TRBJ2-1; 7 positions agree with TRBD2. The germline CDR1 and CDR2 sequences are MNHNY and SVGAGI (reference sequence). V shed 10 bases and J 2 bases; nucleotides not matched to a gene: 14. The CDR3 extends over 16 amino acids. CDR3 sequence: CATHIRNGRPYNEQFF. The CDR3 DNA reads as TGTGCCACCCATATTAGAAACGGGAGGCCCTACAATGAGCAGTTCTTC.

The CDR3 nucleotides read TGCGCCAGCAGTTCCTCGGAGAACCTCCAAGAGACCCAGTACTTC. Translating gives CASSSSENLQETQYF. The chain combines TRBV10-1 with TRBJ2-5; no definite D call. Germline CDR1 reads WNHNN; CDR2 reads SYGVQD (reference sequence). The V gene lost 5 bases and the J gene lost 1 base, with 14 bases spanning the gap. This CDR3 region has 15 residues.

The gene calls are TRBV6-2 or TRBV6-3 and TRBJ1-5; maybe TRBD1 (5 bases). CDR3 length: 17 amino acids. CDR1 is MNHEY, CDR2 SVGEGT, per germline. The V gene lost 4 bases and the J gene lost 0 bases, with 16 bases spanning the gap. The CDR3 DNA reads as TGTGCCAGCAGTTGGGTTGGAGGGGAATATAGCAATCAGCCCCAGCATTTT. This sequence encodes CASSWVGGEYSNQPQHF.

V and J are TRBV6-5 and TRBJ2-7, with 9 nucleotides matching TRBD1. The germline CDR1 and CDR2 sequences are MNHEY and SVGAGI. The J segment lost 1 base and the V segment lost 11 bases, leaving 3 bases of the junction unmatched. CDR3 length: 12 amino acids. CDR3 residues: CASGQGSYEQYF. The CDR3 nucleotides are TGTGCCTCGGGACAGGGATCCTACGAGCAGTACTTC.

The chain joins TRBV19 to TRBJ1-4; 7 nucleotides agree with TRBD1. This CDR3 is built from 13 residues. The germline CDR1 and CDR2 sequences are LNHDA and SQIVND (reference sequence). The J segment lost 8 bases and the V segment lost 9 bases, leaving 9 bases of the junction unmatched. The CDR3 reads CASQSDREEKLFF. DNA for the CDR3: TGTGCCAGCCAAAGCGACAGGGAGGAAAAACTGTTTTTT.

The J gene is TRBJ2-7, the V gene TRBV7-2; 7 nucleotides align to TRBD1. The CDR3 has 15 residues. V dropped 0 bases and J dropped 3; count of bases not matched to a gene: 5. In germline, CDR1 is SGHTA, CDR2 FQGNSA. As DNA, the CDR3 is TGTGCCAGCAGCTTAGCAGGGGGCGTATACTACGAGCAGTACTTC. Its translation is CASSLAGGVYYEQYF.

This clone was found once. This chain uses TRBV27 with TRBJ1-6, with 7 bases aligning to TRBD1. Germline V gives CDR1 MNHEY, CDR2 SMNVEV (reference sequence). Trimming took 0 bases from V and 10 from J; bases not matched to a gene: 12. This CDR3 region has 17 residues. This CDR3 reads CASSLSPGQALGSPLHF. The CDR3 bases are TGTGCCAGCAGTTTATCTCCCGGACAGGCTCTAGGCTCACCCCTCCACTTT.